This TCR beta chain is drawn from a study of radiation and T cells in renal cell carcinoma. Overall study: Nephrectomy followed 15 Gy stereotactic body radiation by 4 weeks. Study-level findings and limits: In blood, top tumor clones expanded by 2 weeks, shrinking by 4.

The time point is: baseline pretreatment blood. Treatment given: 15 Gy SBRT to primary tumor, nephrectomy 4 weeks later. Radiation-treated patients gave blood at baseline, week 2 and week 4. The table came from immunoSEQ multiplex PCR; TCRdb's copy has only in-frame clones and leaves some out. The sample carries approximately 150,000 clones, around 90% recorded once. The germline V gene encodes CDR1 SGHNT and CDR2 YYREEE (reference sequence). Trimming stripped 7 bases from V and 4 bases from J, with 8 bases between. The CDR3 extends over 11 amino acids. This clone was seen a single time. Its cognate antigen is unknown.

The starting material was blood, obtained from a patient whose treatment included radiotherapy and nephrectomy. The gene calls are TRBV5-4 and TRBJ1-2; no clear D. The TCR was taken from a woman aged 70-85 years with renal cell carcinoma. This CDR3 is CASGRGYGYTF. The CDR3 coding sequence is TGTGCCAGCGGCAGAGGCTATGGCTACACCTTC. The variable domain in full, completed from reference TRBV5-4 and TRBJ1-2, reads ETGVTQSPTHLIKTRGQQVTLRCSSQSGHNTVSWYQQALGQGPQFIFQYYREEENGRGNFPPRFSGLQFPNYSSELNVNALELDDSALYLCASGRGYGYTFGSGTRLTVV.